The sequence of this TCR beta chain was determined in a study of T cell changes during pregnancy in multiple sclerosis. The CDR3 extends over 15 amino acids. Trimming cost V 4 bases and J 7 bases; bases outside gene matches: 15. Germline V gives CDR1 GTSNPN, CDR2 SVGIG (reference sequence). This table comes from immunoSEQ multiplex PCR, and its TCRdb copy is limited to in-frame clones, with some not included. The table lists some 51,000 clones, approximately 94% of them singletons. The sample here was CD4+ T cells from peripheral blood mononuclear cells, taken in the second trimester of pregnancy. The chain carries TRBV30 and TRBJ1-1, with 7 positions matching TRBD1. The receptor's source is a female donor with multiple sclerosis, enrolled in a pregnancy study. The CDR3 protein is CAWNAQTGLFYEAFF. In nucleotides, the CDR3 is TGTGCCTGGAACGCCCAGACAGGGCTTTTTTATGAAGCTTTCTTT.